The 8 T cell receptor beta chains given below trace back to one sample, sequenced in a study of CD8 T cells in ankylosing spondylitis. Using its own MiXCR run on the 5' RACE reads, TCRdb lists one record per CDR3 protein. The table lists around 250,000 distinct CDR3 sequences, 18% of them singletons. Input material: blood, either unsorted or a sorted T cell fraction (not recorded which). The receptor set was obtained from a male donor with ankylosing spondylitis or in good health (not recorded which).

This clonotype was found many times. The chain combines TRBV7-8 with TRBJ2-7; D not resolved. V was trimmed by 2 bases and J by 5 bases, leaving 16 bases between them. The CDR3 length is 15 residues. Per germline, CDR1 SGHVS and CDR2 FQNEAQ. This chain's CDR3 is CASSLSSLYVDEQYF. The CDR3, as DNA: TGTGCCAGCAGCTTATCCAGCTTATACGTAGACGAGCAGTACTTC.

The chain combines TRBV3-1 with TRBJ2-3, with unresolved D. Trimming left V 1 base short and J 6 bases short, with 8 bases between. This CDR3 contains 13 residues. Germline V gene data show CDR1 as LGHDT and CDR2 as YNNKEL (reference sequence). The CDR3 region is CASSQVDGDTQYF. CDR3 DNA sequence: TGTGCCAGCAGCCAAGTGGATGGGGATACGCAGTATTTT.

The chain recombines TRBV19 with TRBJ1-2, with unresolved D. Between the trimmed V and J ends, which lost 3 bases and 9 bases, there was a span of 11 bases. Germline loops: CDR1 LNHDA, CDR2 SQIVND (reference sequence). The CDR3 consists of 12 residues. This CDR3 reads CASSMEPRSYTF. The CDR3 nucleotides read TGTGCCAGTAGTATGGAGCCGAGGAGCTACACCTTC.

This sequence joins TRBV25-1 and TRBJ2-7; TRBD1 aligns across 8 bases. Looked up from germline, CDR1 is MGHDK and CDR2 is SYGVNS. With V trimmed by 5 bases and J by 2 bases, 5 bases remained unmatched. CDR3 size: 14 residues. The CDR3 region is CASSRQGLPYEQYF. CDR3 sequence (DNA): TGTGCCAGCAGTAGACAGGGGTTACCCTACGAGCAGTACTTC.

The rearrangement uses TRBV10-3 and TRBJ2-2; TRBD2 matches 9 bases. Germline assignment: CDR1 ENHRY and CDR2 SYGVKD. Trimming at V came to 5 bases and at J to 6 bases, leaving 7 bases not matched to a gene. The CDR3 loop spans 15 amino acids. The CDR3 nucleotides are TGTGCCATCAGTACCGGGACTAGCCCCCCCGGGGAGCTGTTTTTT. This translates into CAISTGTSPPGELFF.

This clonotype was seen at least ten times. This sequence joins TRBV29-1 and TRBJ2-7, with D possibly being TRBD1 (5 bases). V lost 3 bases to trimming and J lost 5 bases, with 14 bases between them. CDR3 length: 13 residues. CDR1 is SQVTM and CDR2 is ANQGSEA in the germline V gene. Here the CDR3 reads CSVDRVPPHEQYF. CDR3 nucleotides: TGCAGCGTTGACAGGGTTCCGCCCCACGAGCAGTACTTC.

This clonotype was found a few times. The CDR3 loop is CASSYPGTSGVGDEQYF. In DNA form, the CDR3 reads TGTGCCAGCAGCTACCCCGGGACTAGCGGGGTAGGAGACGAGCAGTACTTC. V usage is TRBV7-9 and J usage is TRBJ2-7; 13 bases match TRBD2. The CDR3 extends over 17 amino acids. Trimming took 4 bases from V and 5 from J; bases not matched to a gene: 11. Germline V lookup: CDR1 SEHNR, CDR2 FQNEAQ (reference sequence).

This clonotype has only a few counts. This chain uses TRBV6-5 with TRBJ2-1; D is possibly TRBD1 or TRBD2 (5 bases each). This CDR3 has 13 amino acids. CDR1 and CDR2 (germline): MNHEY, SVGAGI. Trimming left V 2 bases short and J 5 bases short, with 7 bases between. In DNA, the CDR3 is TGTGCCAGCAGTTACGGGACCAACAATGAGCAGTTCTTC. This gives the protein CASSYGTNNEQFF.